This is a list of T cell receptor beta chains from one sample in a study of blood T cell repertoires in COVID-19. The repertoire was sequenced with immunoSEQ multiplex PCR; TCRdb's copy has only in-frame clones and lacks some. The sample gives about 46,000 clones, around 80% of which show up once; 6% to 6.5% is in the top ten. The specimen was peripheral blood. These receptors all stem from a woman of 80 years or more with acute or convalescent COVID-19. Both conserved end residues are part of each CDR3. The D gene is left open where the match is weak. Size values are once, few and many counts, or a class for expanded clones, and some rows have none.

d_gene: -; v_gene: TRBV20-1; len: 11; abundance: -; j_gene: TRBJ1-1; CDR3aa: CSAGEGTEAFF; CDR3nt: TGCAGTGCGGGGGAGGGGACTGAAGCTTTCTTT
d_gene: TRBD1; v_gene: TRBV2; len: 15; abundance: -; j_gene: TRBJ2-5; CDR3aa: CASSAGDSNQETQYF; CDR3nt: TGTGCCAGCAGTGCCGGGGACAGTAACCAAGAGACCCAGTACTTC
d_gene: TRBD1; v_gene: TRBV9; len: 15; abundance: -; j_gene: TRBJ1-4; CDR3aa: CASSFQTGVGEKLFF; CDR3nt: TGTGCCAGCAGCTTCCAAACAGGGGTAGGGGAAAAACTGTTTTTT
d_gene: TRBD1; v_gene: TRBV30; len: 16; abundance: once; j_gene: TRBJ1-3; CDR3aa: CAWSQPKTGSGNTIYF; CDR3nt: TGTGCCTGGAGCCAACCGAAGACAGGGTCAGGAAACACCATATATTTT
d_gene: -; v_gene: TRBV7-9; len: 15; abundance: -; j_gene: TRBJ1-6; CDR3aa: CASSVAGADNSPLHF; CDR3nt: TGTGCCAGCAGCGTGGCAGGGGCGGATAATTCACCCCTCCACTTT
d_gene: TRBD2; v_gene: TRBV5-4; len: 18; abundance: -; j_gene: TRBJ2-7; CDR3aa: CASSPRLAGGRPSYEQYF; CDR3nt: TGTGCCAGCAGCCCGAGGTTAGCGGGGGGCCGTCCCAGCTACGAGCAGTACTTC
d_gene: -; v_gene: TRBV4-1; len: 15; abundance: -; j_gene: TRBJ2-2; CDR3aa: CASSHPPGKSGELFF; CDR3nt: TGCGCCAGCAGCCATCCACCAGGAAAGTCCGGGGAGCTGTTTTTT
d_gene: -; v_gene: TRBV12-3/TRBV12-4; len: 13; abundance: -; j_gene: TRBJ1-1; CDR3aa: CASSARVNTEAFF; CDR3nt: TGTGCCAGCAGTGCGAGAGTGAACACTGAAGCTTTCTTT
d_gene: -; v_gene: TRBV5-1; len: 13; abundance: -; j_gene: TRBJ2-5; CDR3aa: CASSLGGWETQYF; CDR3nt: TGCGCCAGCAGCCTGGGCGGATGGGAGACCCAGTACTTC
d_gene: -; v_gene: TRBV9; len: 13; abundance: -; j_gene: TRBJ2-1; CDR3aa: CASSRQNYNEQFF; CDR3nt: TGTGCCAGCAGTAGACAGAACTACAATGAGCAGTTCTTC
d_gene: -; v_gene: TRBV6-5; len: 14; abundance: -; j_gene: TRBJ1-4; CDR3aa: CASRDGGFNEKLFF; CDR3nt: TGTGCCAGCAGGGACGGGGGGTTTAATGAAAAACTGTTTTTT
d_gene: -; v_gene: TRBV5-6; len: 15; abundance: -; j_gene: TRBJ2-7; CDR3aa: CASNSGGRGFYEQYF; CDR3nt: TGTGCCAGCAACAGTGGAGGCCGAGGTTTCTACGAGCAGTACTTC
d_gene: -; v_gene: TRBV7-3; len: 15; abundance: -; j_gene: TRBJ2-5; CDR3aa: CASSLGRNNGETQYF; CDR3nt: TGTGCCAGCAGCTTAGGGCGCAACAACGGAGAGACCCAGTACTTC
d_gene: TRBD2; v_gene: TRBV11-1; len: 15; abundance: -; j_gene: TRBJ2-5; CDR3aa: CASSLSGGIMETQYF; CDR3nt: TGTGCCAGCAGCCTTAGCGGGGGGATCATGGAGACCCAGTACTTC
d_gene: TRBD1; v_gene: TRBV18; len: 17; abundance: -; j_gene: TRBJ1-6; CDR3aa: CASSPLGQGGFNSPLHF; CDR3nt: TGTGCCAGCTCACCGCTAGGACAGGGTGGTTTTAATTCACCCCTCCACTTT
d_gene: -; v_gene: TRBV3-1/TRBV3-2; len: 15; abundance: -; j_gene: TRBJ1-2; CDR3aa: CASSQVIQGLGGYTF; CDR3nt: TGTGCCAGCAGCCAAGTTATCCAGGGACTGGGTGGCTACACCTTC
d_gene: -; v_gene: TRBV9; len: 17; abundance: once; j_gene: TRBJ1-3; CDR3aa: CASSATSGVGSGNTIYF; CDR3nt: TGTGCCAGCAGCGCCACTTCAGGGGTTGGCTCTGGAAACACCATATATTTT
d_gene: -; v_gene: TRBV10-3; len: 15; abundance: -; j_gene: TRBJ1-5; CDR3aa: CAISETRQGNQPQHF; CDR3nt: TGTGCCATCAGTGAGACCCGACAGGGCAATCAGCCCCAGCATTTT
d_gene: TRBD2; v_gene: TRBV10-1; len: 15; abundance: -; j_gene: TRBJ2-3; CDR3aa: CASSDAGGLGDTQYF; CDR3nt: TGCGCCAGCAGTGACGCGGGGGGCCTGGGAGATACGCAGTATTTT
d_gene: -; v_gene: TRBV6-4; len: 15; abundance: -; j_gene: TRBJ1-6; CDR3aa: CASSPDSIPNSPLHF; CDR3nt: TGTGCCAGCAGCCCGGACAGTATACCTAATTCACCCCTCCACTTT
d_gene: -; v_gene: TRBV7-3; len: 13; abundance: -; j_gene: TRBJ1-6; CDR3aa: CASRPTENSPLHF; CDR3nt: TGTGCCAGCAGGCCCACAGAAAATTCACCCCTCCACTTT
d_gene: TRBD2; v_gene: TRBV7-8; len: 15; abundance: -; j_gene: TRBJ2-7; CDR3aa: CASSLVTGGAAEQYF; CDR3nt: TGTGCCAGCAGCTTAGTTACGGGGGGGGCCGCAGAGCAGTACTTC
d_gene: -; v_gene: TRBV9; len: 14; abundance: once; j_gene: TRBJ1-3; CDR3aa: CASSAGLAGNTIYF; CDR3nt: TGTGCCAGCAGCGCAGGGCTTGCGGGAAACACCATATATTTT
d_gene: -; v_gene: TRBV4-2; len: 15; abundance: -; j_gene: TRBJ1-4; CDR3aa: CASSEPGQSIEKLFF; CDR3nt: TGTGCCAGCAGCGAGCCGGGACAAAGCATTGAAAAACTGTTTTTT
d_gene: TRBD1; v_gene: TRBV6-1; len: 16; abundance: -; j_gene: TRBJ2-7; CDR3aa: CASSDNAGQGYYEQYF; CDR3nt: TGTGCCAGCAGTGACAACGCGGGACAGGGTTACTACGAGCAGTACTTC
d_gene: TRBD2; v_gene: TRBV7-2; len: 15; abundance: -; j_gene: TRBJ2-7; CDR3aa: CASSSRRGGMDEQYF; CDR3nt: TGTGCCAGCAGCTCCCGCCGGGGGGGCATGGACGAGCAGTACTTC
d_gene: TRBD2; v_gene: TRBV6-1; len: 16; abundance: -; j_gene: TRBJ2-3; CDR3aa: CASSERAGGPTDTQYF; CDR3nt: TGTGCCAGCAGTGAGCGCGCGGGGGGGCCCACAGATACGCAGTATTTT
d_gene: -; v_gene: TRBV14; len: 11; abundance: -; j_gene: TRBJ2-7; CDR3aa: CASSQGGRKFF; CDR3nt: TGTGCCAGCAGCCAAGGAGGGAGAAAATTTTTC
d_gene: TRBD1; v_gene: TRBV5-6; len: 16; abundance: -; j_gene: TRBJ1-1; CDR3aa: CASSANAGTGGTEAFF; CDR3nt: TGTGCCAGCAGCGCCAACGCCGGGACAGGAGGCACTGAAGCTTTCTTT